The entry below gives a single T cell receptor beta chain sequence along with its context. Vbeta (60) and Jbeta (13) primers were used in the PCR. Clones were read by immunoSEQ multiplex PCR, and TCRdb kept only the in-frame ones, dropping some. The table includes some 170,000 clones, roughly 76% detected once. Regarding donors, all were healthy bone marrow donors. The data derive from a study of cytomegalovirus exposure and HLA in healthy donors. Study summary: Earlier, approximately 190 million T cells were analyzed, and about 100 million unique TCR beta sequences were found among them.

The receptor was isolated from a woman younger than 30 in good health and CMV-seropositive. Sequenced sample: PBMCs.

The CDR3 DNA reads TGCGCCAGCAGCCAAGATCCCCGGACAGTTGGAAACACCATATATTTT. Its protein product is CASSQDPRTVGNTIYF. V usage is TRBV4-3 and J usage is TRBJ1-3, with a tentative D call TRBD1 (6 bases). V lost 0 bases and J 3 bases, leaving 12 bases between the germline ends. This CDR3 spans 16 amino acids. The germline V gene has CDR1 LGHNA and CDR2 YSLEER.